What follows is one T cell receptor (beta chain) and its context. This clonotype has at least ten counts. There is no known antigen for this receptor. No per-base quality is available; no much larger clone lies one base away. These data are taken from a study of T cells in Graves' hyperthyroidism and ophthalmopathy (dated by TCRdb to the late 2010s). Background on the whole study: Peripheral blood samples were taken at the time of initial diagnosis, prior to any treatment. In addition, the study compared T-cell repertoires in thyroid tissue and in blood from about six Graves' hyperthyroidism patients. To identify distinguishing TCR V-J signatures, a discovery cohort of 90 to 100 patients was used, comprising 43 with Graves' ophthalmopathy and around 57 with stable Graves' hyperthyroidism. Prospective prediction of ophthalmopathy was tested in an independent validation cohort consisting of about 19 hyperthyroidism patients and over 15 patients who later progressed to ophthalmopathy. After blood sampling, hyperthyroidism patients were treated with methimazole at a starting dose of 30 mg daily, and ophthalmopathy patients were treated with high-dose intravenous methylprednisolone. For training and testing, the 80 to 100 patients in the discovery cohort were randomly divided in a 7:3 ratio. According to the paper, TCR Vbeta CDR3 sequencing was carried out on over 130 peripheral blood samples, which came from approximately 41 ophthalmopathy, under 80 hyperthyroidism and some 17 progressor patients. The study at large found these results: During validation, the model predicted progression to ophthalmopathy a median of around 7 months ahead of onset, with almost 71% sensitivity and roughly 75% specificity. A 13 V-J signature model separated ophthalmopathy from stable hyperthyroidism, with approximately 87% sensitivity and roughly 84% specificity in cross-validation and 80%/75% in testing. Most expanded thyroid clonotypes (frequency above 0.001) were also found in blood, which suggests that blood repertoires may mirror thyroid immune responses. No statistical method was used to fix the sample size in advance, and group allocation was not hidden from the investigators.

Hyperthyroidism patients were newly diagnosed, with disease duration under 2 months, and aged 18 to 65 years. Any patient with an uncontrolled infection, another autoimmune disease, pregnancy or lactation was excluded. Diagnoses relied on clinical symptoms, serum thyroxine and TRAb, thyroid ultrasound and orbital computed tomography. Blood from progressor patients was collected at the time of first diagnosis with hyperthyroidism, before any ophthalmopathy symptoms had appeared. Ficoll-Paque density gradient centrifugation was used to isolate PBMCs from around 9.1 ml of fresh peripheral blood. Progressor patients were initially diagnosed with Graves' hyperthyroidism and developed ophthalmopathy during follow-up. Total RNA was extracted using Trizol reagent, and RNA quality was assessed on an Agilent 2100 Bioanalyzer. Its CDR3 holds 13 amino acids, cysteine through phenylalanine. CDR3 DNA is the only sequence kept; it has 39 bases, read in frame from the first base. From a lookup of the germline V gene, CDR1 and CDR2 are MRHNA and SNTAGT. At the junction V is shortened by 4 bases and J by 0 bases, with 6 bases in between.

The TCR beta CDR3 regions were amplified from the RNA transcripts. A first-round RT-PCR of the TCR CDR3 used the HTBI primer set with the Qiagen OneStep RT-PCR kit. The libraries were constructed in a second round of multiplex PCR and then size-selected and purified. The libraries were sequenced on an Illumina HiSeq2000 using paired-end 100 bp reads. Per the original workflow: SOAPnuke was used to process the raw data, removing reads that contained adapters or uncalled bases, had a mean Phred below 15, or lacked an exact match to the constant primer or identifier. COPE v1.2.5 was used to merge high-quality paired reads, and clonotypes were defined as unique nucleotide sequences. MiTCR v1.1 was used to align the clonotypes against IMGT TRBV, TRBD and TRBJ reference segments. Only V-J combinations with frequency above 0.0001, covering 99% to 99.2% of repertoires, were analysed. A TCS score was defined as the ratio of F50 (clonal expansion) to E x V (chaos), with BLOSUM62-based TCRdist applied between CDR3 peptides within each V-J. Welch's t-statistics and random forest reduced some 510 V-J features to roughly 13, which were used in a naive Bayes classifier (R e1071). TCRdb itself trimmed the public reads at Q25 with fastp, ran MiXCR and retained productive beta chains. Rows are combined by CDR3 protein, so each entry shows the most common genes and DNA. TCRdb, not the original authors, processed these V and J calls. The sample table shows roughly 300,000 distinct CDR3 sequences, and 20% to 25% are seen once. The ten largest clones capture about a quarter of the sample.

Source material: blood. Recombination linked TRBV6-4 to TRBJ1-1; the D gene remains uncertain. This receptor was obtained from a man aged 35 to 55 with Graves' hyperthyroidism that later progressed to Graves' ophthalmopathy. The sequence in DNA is TGTGCCAGCAGTGCTGAAGTGAACACTGAAGCTTTCTTT. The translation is CASSAEVNTEAFF.